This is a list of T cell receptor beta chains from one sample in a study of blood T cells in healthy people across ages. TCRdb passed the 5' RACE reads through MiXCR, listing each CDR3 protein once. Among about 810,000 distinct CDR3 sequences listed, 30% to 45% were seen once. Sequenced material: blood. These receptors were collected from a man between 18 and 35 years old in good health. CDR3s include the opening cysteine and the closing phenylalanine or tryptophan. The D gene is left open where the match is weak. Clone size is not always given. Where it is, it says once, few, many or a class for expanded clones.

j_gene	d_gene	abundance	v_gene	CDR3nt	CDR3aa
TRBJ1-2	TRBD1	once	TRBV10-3	TGTGCCATCAGCGTACAGGGGGTTTCTTACGACGGCTACACCTTC	CAISVQGVSYDGYTF
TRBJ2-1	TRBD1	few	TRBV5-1	TGCGCCAGCAGCTTGGACAGGGGGCATAGTGAGCAGTTCTTC	CASSLDRGHSEQFF
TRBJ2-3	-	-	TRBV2	TGTGCCAGCAGAACAGATACGCAGTATTTT	CASRTDTQYF
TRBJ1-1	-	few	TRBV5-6	TGTGCCAGCACCGCGTGGAGCACTGAAGCTTTCTTT	CASTAWSTEAFF
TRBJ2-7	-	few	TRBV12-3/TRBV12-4	TGTGCCAGCAGTCGGAGCGCAGCCTACAATGAGCAGTACTTC	CASSRSAAYNEQYF
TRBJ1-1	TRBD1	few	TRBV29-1	TGCAGCGTCGCGGGACAGATAACTCGAGGGGGCACTGAAGCTTTCTTT	CSVAGQITRGGTEAFF
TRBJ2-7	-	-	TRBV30	TGTGCCTGGAGTGTTCGGCGGCGGCTCAATGAGCAGTACTTC	CAWSVRRRLNEQYF
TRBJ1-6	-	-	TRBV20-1	TGCAGTGCTAGCCCCTCACAGGGTCCAAATTCACCCCTCCACTTT	CSASPSQGPNSPLHF
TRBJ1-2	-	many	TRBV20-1	TGCAGTGCTCCGCCCAGGGGAGGCTATGGCTACACCTTC	CSAPPRGGYGYTF
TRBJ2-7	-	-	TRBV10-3	TGTGCCATCAGTGAGTCCGGCGCGGGACCCCGCGGCTACGAGCAGTACTTC	CAISESGAGPRGYEQYF
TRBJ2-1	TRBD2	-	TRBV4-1	TGCGCCAGCAGCCTTCGGGCCCCGACTAGCGGACAATACAATGAGCAGTTCTTC	CASSLRAPTSGQYNEQFF
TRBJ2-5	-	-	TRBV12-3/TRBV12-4	TGTGCCAGCGGGGGAACAGGGTTTTGGGAGACCCAGTACTTC	CASGGTGFWETQYF
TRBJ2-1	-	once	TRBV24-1	TGTGCCACCAGCATAAATGGCGGGGCAAGGAATGAGCAGTTCTTC	CATSINGGARNEQFF
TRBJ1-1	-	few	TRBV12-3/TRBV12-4	TGTGCCAGCAGTTTAGGGGAGACGAACACTGAAGCTTTCTTT	CASSLGETNTEAFF
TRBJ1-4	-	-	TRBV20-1	TGCAGTGCTAGACCCGGGACGGATGTTAATGAAAAACTGTTTTTT	CSARPGTDVNEKLFF
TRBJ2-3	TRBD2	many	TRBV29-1	TGCAGCGCCACCGGGGGGACCGCAGATACGCAGTATTTT	CSATGGTADTQYF
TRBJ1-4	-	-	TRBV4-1	TGCGCCAGCAGCCAAGACGGAACAGGGCGGAGCAGTAGCCCCCTGTTTTTT	CASSQDGTGRSSSPLFF
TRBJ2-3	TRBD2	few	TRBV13	TGTGCCAGCAGCTTTACCAGCGGGGGGTCCACAGATACGCAGTATTTT	CASSFTSGGSTDTQYF
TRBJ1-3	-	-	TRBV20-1	TGCAGTGCTAGGATTAGCTCTGGAAACACCATATATTTT	CSARISSGNTIYF
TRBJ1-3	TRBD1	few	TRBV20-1	TGCAGTGCTCCCGGACAGGCTGGAAACACCATATATTTT	CSAPGQAGNTIYF
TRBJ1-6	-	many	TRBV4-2	TGTGCCAGCAGGACCAACTCTGCGTCCCCCAATTCACCCCTCCACTTT	CASRTNSASPNSPLHF
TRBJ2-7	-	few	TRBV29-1	TGCAGCGTCGGACAGAGATACAATGAGCAGTACTTC	CSVGQRYNEQYF
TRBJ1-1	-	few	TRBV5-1	TGCGCCAGCAGCCCAGAGAAAGTGAACACTGAAGCTTTCTTT	CASSPEKVNTEAFF
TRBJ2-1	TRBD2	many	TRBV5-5	TGTGCCAGCAGCTTGCGCGGGGGGGGTTCCTACAATGAGCAGTTCTTC	CASSLRGGGSYNEQFF
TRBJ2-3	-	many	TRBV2	TGTGCCAGCAAGGCGGAACTCACAGATACGCAGTATTTT	CASKAELTDTQYF
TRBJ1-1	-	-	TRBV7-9	TGTGCCAGCAGCCAGACGGTGGGGTACACTGAAGCTTTCTTT	CASSQTVGYTEAFF
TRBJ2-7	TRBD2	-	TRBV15	TGTGCCACCAGCGGAGGAGCGGGAGGCTCCTACGAGCAGTACTTC	CATSGGAGGSYEQYF
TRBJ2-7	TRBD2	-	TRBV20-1	TGCAGTGCTAGCCCAGCTAGCGGAAGGAGCTCCTACGAGCAGTACTTC	CSASPASGRSSYEQYF